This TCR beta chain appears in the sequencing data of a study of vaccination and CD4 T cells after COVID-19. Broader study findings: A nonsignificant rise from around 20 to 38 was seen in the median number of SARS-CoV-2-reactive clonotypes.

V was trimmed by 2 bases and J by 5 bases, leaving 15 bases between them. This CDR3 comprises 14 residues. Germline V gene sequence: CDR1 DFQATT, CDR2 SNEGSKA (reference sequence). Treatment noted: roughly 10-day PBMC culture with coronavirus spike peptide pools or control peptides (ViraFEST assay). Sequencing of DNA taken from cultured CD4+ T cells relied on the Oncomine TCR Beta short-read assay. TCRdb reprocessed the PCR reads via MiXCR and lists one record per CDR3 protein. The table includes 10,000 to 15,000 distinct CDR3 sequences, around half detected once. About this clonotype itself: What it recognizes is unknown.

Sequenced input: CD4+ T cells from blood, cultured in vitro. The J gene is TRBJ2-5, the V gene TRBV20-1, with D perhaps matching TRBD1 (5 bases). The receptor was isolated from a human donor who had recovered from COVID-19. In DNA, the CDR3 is TGCAGTGCTAGACGGACATGGGGTCAGGAGACCCAGTACTTC. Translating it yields CSARRTWGQETQYF.